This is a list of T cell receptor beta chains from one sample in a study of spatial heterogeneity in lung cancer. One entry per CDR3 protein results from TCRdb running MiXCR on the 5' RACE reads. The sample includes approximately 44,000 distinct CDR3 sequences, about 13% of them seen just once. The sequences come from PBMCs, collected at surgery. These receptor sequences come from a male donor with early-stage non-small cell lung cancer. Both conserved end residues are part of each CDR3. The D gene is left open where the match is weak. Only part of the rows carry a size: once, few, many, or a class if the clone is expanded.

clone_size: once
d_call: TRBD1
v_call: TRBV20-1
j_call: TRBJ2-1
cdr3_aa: CSARVVSVASQGVPYNEQFF
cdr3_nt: TGCAGTGCTAGAGTAGTATCGGTAGCGTCCCAGGGGGTCCCCTACAATGAGCAGTTCTTC

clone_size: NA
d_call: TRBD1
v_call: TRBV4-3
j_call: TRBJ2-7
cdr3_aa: CASSQGQGTYEQYF
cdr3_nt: TGCGCCAGCAGCCAAGGACAGGGAACCTACGAGCAGTACTTC

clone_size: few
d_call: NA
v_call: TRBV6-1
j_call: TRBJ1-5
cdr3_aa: CASSPGAGSNMGNQPQHF
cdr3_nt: TGTGCCAGCAGCCCCGGAGCAGGGAGCAATATGGGCAATCAGCCCCAGCATTTT

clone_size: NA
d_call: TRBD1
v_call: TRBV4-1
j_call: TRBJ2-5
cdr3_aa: CASSQGTGYLQETQYF
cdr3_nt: TGCGCCAGCAGCCAAGGGACAGGGTACCTCCAAGAGACCCAGTACTTC

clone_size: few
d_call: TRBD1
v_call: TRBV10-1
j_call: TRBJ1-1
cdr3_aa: CASGDSTNTEAFF
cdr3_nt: TGCGCCAGCGGGGACAGTACCAACACTGAAGCTTTCTTT

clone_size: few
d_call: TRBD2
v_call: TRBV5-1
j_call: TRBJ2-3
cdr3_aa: CASSKRTSGTDTQYF
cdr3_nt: TGCGCCAGCAGCAAGAGGACTAGCGGCACAGATACGCAGTATTTT

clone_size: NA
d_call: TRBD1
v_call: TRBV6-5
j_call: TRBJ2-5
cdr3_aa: CASSYLDRVETQYF
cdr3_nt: TGTGCCAGCAGTTACTTGGACAGGGTAGAGACCCAGTACTTC

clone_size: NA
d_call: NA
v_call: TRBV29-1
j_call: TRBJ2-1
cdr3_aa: CSVLTGSYNEQFF
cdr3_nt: TGCAGCGTCCTGACAGGCTCCTACAATGAGCAGTTCTTC

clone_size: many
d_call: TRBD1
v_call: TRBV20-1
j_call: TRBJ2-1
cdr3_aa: CSAPDRGQTGGNEQFF
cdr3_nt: TGCAGTGCCCCTGACAGGGGTCAGACCGGGGGCAATGAGCAGTTCTTC

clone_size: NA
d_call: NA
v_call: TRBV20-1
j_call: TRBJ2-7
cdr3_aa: CSARDQGRTYEQYF
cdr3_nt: TGCAGTGCTAGAGATCAGGGGCGGACCTACGAGCAGTACTTC

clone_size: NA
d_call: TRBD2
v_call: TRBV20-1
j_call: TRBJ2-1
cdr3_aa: CSASGGRWGNEQFF
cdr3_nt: TGCAGTGCTAGCGGCGGGAGATGGGGGAATGAGCAGTTCTTC

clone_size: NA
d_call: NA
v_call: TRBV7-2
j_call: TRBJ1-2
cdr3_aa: CASSLGVENGYTF
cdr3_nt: TGTGCCAGCAGCTTAGGGGTGGAAAATGGCTACACCTTC

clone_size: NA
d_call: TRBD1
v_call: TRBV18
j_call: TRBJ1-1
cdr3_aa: CASSAWGQNTEAFF
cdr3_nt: TGTGCCAGCTCAGCCTGGGGACAGAATACTGAAGCTTTCTTT

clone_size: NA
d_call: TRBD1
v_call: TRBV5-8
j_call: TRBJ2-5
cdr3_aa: CASSFPGQGGETQYF
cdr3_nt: TGTGCCAGCAGCTTCCCTGGACAGGGAGGAGAGACCCAGTACTTC

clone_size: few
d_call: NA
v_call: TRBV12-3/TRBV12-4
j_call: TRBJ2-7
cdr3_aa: CASSPDTYEQYF
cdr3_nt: TGTGCCAGCAGTCCGGACACCTACGAGCAGTACTTC

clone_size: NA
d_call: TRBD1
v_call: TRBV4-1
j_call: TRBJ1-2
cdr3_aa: CASSRGQGAITF
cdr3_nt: TGCGCCAGCAGCCGTGGACAGGGGGCGATAACCTTC

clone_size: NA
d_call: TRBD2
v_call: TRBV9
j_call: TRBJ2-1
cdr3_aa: CASSVATGGRSYNEQFF
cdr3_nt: TGTGCCAGCAGCGTAGCTACTGGCGGGAGGTCGTACAATGAGCAGTTCTTC

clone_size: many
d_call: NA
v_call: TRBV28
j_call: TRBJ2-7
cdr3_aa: CASTFFYEQYF
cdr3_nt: TGTGCCAGCACCTTCTTCTACGAGCAGTACTTC

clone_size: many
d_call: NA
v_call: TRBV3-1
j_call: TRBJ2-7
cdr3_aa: CASSLPWRLRDEQYF
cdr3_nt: TGTGCCAGCAGCCTACCCTGGCGGCTTAGGGACGAGCAGTACTTC

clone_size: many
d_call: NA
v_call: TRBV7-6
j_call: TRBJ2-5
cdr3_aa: CASSLGGVLETQYF
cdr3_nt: TGTGCCAGCAGCTTAGGGGGAGTACTAGAGACCCAGTACTTC

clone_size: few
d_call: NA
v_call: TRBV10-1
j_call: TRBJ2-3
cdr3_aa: CASSDGTSTDTQYF
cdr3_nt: TGCGCCAGCAGCGACGGGACTAGCACAGATACGCAGTATTTT

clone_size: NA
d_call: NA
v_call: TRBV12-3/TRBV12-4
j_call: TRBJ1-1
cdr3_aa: CASSGDRNTEAFF
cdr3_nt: TGTGCCAGCAGTGGAGACCGGAACACTGAAGCTTTCTTT

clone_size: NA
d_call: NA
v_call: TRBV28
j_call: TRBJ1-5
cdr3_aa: CASSWLGNQPQHF
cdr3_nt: TGTGCCAGCAGTTGGTTAGGCAATCAGCCCCAGCATTTT

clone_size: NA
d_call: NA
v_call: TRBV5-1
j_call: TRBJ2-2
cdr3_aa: CASSELTDYTGELFF
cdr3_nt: TGCGCCAGCAGCGAGCTGACAGACTACACCGGGGAGCTGTTTTTT

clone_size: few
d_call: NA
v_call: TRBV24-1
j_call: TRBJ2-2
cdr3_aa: CATSVAGRGSGELFF
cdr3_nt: TGTGCCACCAGTGTTGCAGGCAGAGGTTCCGGGGAGCTGTTTTTT

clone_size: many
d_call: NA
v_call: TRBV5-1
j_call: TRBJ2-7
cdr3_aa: CASSLETASYEQYF
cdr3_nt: TGCGCCAGCAGCTTGGAGACAGCCTCCTACGAGCAGTACTTC

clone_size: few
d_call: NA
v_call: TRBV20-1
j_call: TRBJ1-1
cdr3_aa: CSADPGVNTEAFF
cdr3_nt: TGCAGTGCCGATCCCGGGGTGAACACTGAAGCTTTCTTT

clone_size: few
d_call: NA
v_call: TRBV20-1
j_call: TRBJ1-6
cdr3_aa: CSARHRAGSPLHF
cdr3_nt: TGCAGTGCTAGGCACAGGGCGGGATCACCCCTCCACTTT

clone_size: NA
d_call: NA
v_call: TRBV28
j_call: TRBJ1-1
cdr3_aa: CASRGVEGTEAFF
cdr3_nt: TGTGCCAGCAGAGGGGTAGAGGGCACTGAAGCTTTCTTT

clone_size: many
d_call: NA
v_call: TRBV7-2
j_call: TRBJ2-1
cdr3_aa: CASTTPLRNEQFF
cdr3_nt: TGTGCCAGCACCACCCCCTTGAGGAATGAGCAGTTCTTC

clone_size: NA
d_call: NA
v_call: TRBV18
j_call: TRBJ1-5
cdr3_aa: CASSDFNSNQPQHF
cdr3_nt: TGTGCCAGCTCAGACTTTAATAGCAATCAGCCCCAGCATTTT

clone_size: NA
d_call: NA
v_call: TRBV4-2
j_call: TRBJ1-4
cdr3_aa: CASSQEGPVESEKLFF
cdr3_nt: TGTGCCAGCAGCCAAGAAGGCCCAGTAGAAAGTGAAAAACTGTTTTTT

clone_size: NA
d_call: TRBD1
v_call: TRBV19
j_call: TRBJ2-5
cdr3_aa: CATRDRVRETQYF
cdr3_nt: TGTGCCACCCGGGACAGGGTCCGAGAGACCCAGTACTTC

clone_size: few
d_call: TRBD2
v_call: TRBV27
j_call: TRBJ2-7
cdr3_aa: CATKLAGASDEQYF
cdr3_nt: TGTGCCACCAAACTAGCGGGAGCTAGCGACGAGCAGTACTTC

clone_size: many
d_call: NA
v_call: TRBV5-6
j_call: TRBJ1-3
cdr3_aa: CASSSQGLGNTIYF
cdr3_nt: TGTGCCAGCAGCTCCCAGGGGCTGGGAAACACCATATATTTT

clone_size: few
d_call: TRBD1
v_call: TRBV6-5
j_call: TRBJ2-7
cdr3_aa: CASSYVWDSGREQYF
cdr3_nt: TGTGCCAGCAGTTACGTCTGGGACAGTGGGAGAGAGCAGTACTTC

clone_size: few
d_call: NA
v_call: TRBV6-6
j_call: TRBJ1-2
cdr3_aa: CASSTTVYGYTF
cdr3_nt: TGTGCCAGCAGTACGACTGTCTATGGCTACACCTTC

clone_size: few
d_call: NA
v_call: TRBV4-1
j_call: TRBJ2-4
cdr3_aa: CASSQDPVVNIQYF
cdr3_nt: TGCGCCAGCAGCCAAGATCCGGTTGTAAACATTCAGTACTTC

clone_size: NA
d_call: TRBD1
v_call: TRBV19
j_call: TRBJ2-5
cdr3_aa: CASENPTGGAETQYF
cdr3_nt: TGTGCCAGTGAAAATCCGACAGGGGGCGCGGAGACCCAGTACTTC

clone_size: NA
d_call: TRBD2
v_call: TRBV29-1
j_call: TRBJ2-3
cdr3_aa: CSVEDQPSGTSGKWTDTQYF
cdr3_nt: TGCAGCGTTGAAGATCAACCATCAGGGACTAGCGGGAAATGGACAGATACGCAGTATTTT

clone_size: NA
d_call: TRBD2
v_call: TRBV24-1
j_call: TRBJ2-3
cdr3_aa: CATSDWGLASTDTQYF
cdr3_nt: TGTGCCACCAGTGATTGGGGACTAGCGTCCACAGATACGCAGTATTTT

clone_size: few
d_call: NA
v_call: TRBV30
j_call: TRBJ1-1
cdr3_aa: CAYRQENTEAFF
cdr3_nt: TGTGCCTACAGACAGGAGAACACTGAAGCTTTCTTT

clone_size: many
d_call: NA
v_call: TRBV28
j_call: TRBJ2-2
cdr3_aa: CASERTNTGELFF
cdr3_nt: TGTGCCAGCGAAAGAACGAACACCGGGGAGCTGTTTTTT

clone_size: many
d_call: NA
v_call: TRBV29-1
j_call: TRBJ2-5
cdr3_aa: CSVDTEGETQYF
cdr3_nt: TGCAGCGTTGATACAGAGGGAGAGACCCAGTACTTC

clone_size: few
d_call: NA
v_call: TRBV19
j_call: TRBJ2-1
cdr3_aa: CASSIRSGAYNEQFF
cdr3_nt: TGTGCCAGTAGTATTAGGTCAGGGGCTTACAATGAGCAGTTCTTC

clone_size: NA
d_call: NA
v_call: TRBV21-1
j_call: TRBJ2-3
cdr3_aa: CASSKKASGRCTDTQYF
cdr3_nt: TGTGCCAGCAGCAAAAAGGCGTCGGGCAGATGCACAGATACGCAGTATTTT

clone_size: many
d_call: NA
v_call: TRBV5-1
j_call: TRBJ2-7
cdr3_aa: CASSFAISYEQYF
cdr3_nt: TGCGCCAGCAGCTTTGCCATTTCCTACGAGCAGTACTTC

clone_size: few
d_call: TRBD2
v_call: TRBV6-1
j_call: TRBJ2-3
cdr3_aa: CASSPGLAGGTDTQYF
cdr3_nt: TGTGCCAGCAGTCCAGGACTAGCGGGGGGGACAGATACGCAGTATTTT

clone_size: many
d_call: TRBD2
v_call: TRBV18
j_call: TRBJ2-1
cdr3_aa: CASSPLAGVSNEQFF
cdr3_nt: TGTGCCAGCTCACCCCTCGCGGGAGTTAGCAATGAGCAGTTCTTC

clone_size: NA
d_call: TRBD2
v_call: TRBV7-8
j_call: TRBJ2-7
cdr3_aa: CASSPPLSGKGAYEQYF
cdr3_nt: TGTGCCAGCAGCCCTCCCCTAAGCGGGAAAGGAGCCTACGAGCAGTACTTC

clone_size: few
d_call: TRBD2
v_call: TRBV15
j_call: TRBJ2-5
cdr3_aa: CATSDVGGRDQYF
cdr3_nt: TGTGCCACCAGTGATGTCGGGGGGAGAGACCAGTACTTC

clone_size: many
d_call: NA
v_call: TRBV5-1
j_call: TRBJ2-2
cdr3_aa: CASSFGTGTGELFF
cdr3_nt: TGCGCCAGCAGTTTTGGAACCGGGACCGGGGAGCTGTTTTTT

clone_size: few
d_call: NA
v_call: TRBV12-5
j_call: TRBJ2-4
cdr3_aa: CASGFRLASLAKNIQYF
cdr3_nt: TGTGCTAGTGGTTTCCGATTGGCCTCTCTAGCCAAAAACATTCAGTACTTC